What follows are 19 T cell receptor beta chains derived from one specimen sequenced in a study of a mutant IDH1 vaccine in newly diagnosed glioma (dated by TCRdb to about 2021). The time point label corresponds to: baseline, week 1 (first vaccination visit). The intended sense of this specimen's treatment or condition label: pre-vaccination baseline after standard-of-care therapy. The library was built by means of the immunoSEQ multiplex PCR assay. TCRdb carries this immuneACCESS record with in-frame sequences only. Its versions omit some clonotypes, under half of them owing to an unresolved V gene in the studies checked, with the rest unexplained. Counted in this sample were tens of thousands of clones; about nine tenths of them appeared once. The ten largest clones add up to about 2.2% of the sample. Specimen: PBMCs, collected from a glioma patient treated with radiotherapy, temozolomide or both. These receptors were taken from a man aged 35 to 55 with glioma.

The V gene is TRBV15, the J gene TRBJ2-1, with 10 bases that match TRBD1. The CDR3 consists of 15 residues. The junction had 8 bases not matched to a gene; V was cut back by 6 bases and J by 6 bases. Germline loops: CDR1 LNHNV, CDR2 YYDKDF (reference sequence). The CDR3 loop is CATRRPGQGSNEQFF. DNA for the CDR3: TGTGCCACCAGGAGGCCGGGACAGGGGTCCAATGAGCAGTTCTTC.

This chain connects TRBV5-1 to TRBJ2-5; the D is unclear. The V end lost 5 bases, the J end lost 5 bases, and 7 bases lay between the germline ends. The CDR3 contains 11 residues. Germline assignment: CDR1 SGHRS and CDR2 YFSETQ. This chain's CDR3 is CASRKQETQYF. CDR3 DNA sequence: TGCGCCAGCAGGAAACAGGAGACCCAGTACTTC.

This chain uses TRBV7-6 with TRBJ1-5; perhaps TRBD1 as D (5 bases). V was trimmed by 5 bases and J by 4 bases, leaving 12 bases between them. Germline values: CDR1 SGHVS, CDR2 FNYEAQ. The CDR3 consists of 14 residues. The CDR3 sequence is CASSRTGFNQPQHF. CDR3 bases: TGTGCCAGCAGCCGTACAGGTTTTAATCAGCCCCAGCATTTT.

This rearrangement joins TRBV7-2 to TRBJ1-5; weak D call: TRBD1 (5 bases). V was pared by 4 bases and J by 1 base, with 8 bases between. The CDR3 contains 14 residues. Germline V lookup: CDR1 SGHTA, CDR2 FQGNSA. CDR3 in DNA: TGTGCCAGCAGCTCCTGGGGGAGCAATCAGCCCCAGCATTTT. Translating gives CASSSWGSNQPQHF.

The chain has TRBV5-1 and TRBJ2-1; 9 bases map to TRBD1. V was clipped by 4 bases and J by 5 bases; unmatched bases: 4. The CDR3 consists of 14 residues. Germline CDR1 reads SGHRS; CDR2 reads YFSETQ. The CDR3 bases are TGCGCCAGCAGCCGACAGGGGGAAAACAATGAGCAGTTCTTC. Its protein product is CASSRQGENNEQFF.

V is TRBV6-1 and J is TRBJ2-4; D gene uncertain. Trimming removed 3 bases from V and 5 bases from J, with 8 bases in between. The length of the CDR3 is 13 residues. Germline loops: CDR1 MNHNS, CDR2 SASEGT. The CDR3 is CASSEGRQNIQYF. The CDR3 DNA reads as TGTGCCAGCAGTGAGGGCAGACAAAACATTCAGTACTTC.

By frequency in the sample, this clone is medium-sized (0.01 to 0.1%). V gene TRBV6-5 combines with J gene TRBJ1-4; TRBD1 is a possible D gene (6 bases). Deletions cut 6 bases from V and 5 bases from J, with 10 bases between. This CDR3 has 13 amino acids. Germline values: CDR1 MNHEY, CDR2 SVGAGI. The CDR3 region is CASRWDTNEKLFF. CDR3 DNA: TGTGCCAGCAGATGGGACACCAATGAAAAACTGTTTTTT.

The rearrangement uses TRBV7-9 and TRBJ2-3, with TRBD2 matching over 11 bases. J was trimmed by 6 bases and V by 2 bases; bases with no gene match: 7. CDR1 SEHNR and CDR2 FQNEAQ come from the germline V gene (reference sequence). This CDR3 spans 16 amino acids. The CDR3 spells CASSLTSGSPADTQYF. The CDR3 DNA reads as TGTGCCAGCAGCTTAACTAGCGGGAGCCCAGCGGATACGCAGTATTTT.

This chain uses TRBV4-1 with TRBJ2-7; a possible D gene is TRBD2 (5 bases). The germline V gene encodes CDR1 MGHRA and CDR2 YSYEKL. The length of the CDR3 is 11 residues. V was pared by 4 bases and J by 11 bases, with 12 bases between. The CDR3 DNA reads TGCGCCAGCAGCCGCGGGCCCGAAAAGTACTTC. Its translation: CASSRGPEKYF.

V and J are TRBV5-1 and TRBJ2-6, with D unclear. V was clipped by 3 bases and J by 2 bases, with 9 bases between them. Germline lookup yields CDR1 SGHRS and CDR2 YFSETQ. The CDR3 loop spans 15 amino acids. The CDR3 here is CASSWRTAGANVLTF. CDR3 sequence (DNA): TGCGCCAGCAGCTGGCGGACGGCTGGGGCCAACGTCCTGACTTTC. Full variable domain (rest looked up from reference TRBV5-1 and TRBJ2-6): KAGVTQTPRYLIKTRGQQVTLSCSPISGHRSVSWYQQTPGQGLQFLFEYFSETQRNKGNFPGRFSGRQFSNSRSEMNVSTLELGDSALYLCASSWRTAGANVLTFGAGSRLTVL.

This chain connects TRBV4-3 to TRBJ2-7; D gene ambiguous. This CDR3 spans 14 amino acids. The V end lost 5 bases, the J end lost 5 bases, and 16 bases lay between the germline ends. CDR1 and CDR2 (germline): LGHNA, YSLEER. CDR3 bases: TGCGCCAGCAGCAAAACAAGAGGTTTGAACGAGCAGTACTTC. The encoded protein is CASSKTRGLNEQYF.

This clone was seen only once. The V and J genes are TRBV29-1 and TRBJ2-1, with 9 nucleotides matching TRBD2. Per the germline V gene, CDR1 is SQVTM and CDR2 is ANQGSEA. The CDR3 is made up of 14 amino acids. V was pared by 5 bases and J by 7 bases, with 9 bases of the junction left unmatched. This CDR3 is CSVTFSGSSNEQFF. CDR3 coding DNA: TGCAGCGTTACCTTTAGCGGGAGTAGTAATGAGCAGTTCTTC.

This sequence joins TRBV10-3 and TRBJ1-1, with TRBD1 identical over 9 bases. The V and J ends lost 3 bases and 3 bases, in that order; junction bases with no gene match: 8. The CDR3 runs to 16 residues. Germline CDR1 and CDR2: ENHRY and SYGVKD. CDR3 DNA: TGTGCCATCAGTGATGAGGCCGGGACAGGGTACACTGAAGCTTTCTTT. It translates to CAISDEAGTGYTEAFF.

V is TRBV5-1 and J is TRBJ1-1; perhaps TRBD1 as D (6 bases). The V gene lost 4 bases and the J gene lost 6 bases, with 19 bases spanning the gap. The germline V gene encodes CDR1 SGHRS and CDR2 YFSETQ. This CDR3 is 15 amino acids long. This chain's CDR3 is CASSLDLGQIPEAFF. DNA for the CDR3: TGCGCCAGCAGCCTAGACCTTGGACAGATCCCTGAAGCTTTCTTT.

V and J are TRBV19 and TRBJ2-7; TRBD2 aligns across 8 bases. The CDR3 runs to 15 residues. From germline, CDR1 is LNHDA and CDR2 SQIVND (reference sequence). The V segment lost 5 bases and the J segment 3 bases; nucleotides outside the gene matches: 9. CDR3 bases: TGTGCCAGTAGTCTGAACAGCGGGAGTTTCTACGAGCAGTACTTC. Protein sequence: CASSLNSGSFYEQYF.

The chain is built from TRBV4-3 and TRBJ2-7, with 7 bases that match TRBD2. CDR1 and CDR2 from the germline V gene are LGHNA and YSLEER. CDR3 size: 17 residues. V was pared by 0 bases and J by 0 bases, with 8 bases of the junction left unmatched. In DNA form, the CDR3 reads TGCGCCAGCAGCCAAGATCTCGGCCTAGCGGTCTCCTACGAGCAGTACTTC. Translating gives CASSQDLGLAVSYEQYF.

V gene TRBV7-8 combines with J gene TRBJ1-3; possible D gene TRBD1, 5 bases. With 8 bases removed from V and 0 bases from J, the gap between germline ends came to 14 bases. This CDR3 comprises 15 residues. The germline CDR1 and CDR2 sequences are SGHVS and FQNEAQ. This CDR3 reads CASSTGPTSGNTIYF. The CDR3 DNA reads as TGTGCCAGCTCAACGGGACCCACCTCTGGAAACACCATATATTTT.

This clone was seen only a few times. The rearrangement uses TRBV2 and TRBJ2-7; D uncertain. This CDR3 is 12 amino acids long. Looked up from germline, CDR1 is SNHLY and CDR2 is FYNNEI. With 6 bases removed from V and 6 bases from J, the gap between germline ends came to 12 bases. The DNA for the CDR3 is TGTGCCAGCAGCTGGGTCAGTCTCGAGCAGTACTTC. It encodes CASSWVSLEQYF.

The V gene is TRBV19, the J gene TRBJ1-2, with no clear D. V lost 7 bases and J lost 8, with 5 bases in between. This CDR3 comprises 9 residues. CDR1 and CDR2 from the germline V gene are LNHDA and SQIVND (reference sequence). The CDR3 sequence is CASTGGYTF. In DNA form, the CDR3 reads TGTGCCAGTACAGGAGGCTACACCTTC.